One and the same sample provided the 2 T cell receptor beta chains below, sequenced in a study of T cells in Graves' hyperthyroidism and ophthalmopathy. RNA transcripts provided the source from which TCR beta CDR3 regions were amplified. The HTBI primer set was used in a first-round RT-PCR of the TCR CDR3. TCRdb called the multiplex PCR reads again in MiXCR, with one record for every CDR3 protein. The sample has 800,000 or so distinct CDR3 sequences; 35% to 40% are singletons. The sample comprised blood. Source of these receptors: a young man with Graves' hyperthyroidism.

The sample holds one count of this clonotype. This CDR3 fails to terminate in the conserved phenylalanine or tryptophan, so it likely reflects a read error. It is unclear where the CDR3 begins or ends on the DNA, so no DNA is shown, and the CDR3 is as TCRdb lists it. The rearrangement joins TRBV2 to TRBJ2-7; the D call of TRBD1 is as the table states it, not checked on the DNA. The CDR3 is 10 amino acids in total, end residues counted. Germline V lookup: CDR1 SNHLY, CDR2 FYNNEI. The CDR3: CASSEGPRGQ.

The rearrangement uses TRBV5-1 and TRBJ2-7, with a tentative D call TRBD1 (5 bases). V was cut by 6 bases and J by 3 bases, with 13 bases left in between. The CDR3 consists of 13 residues. Germline-derived CDR1 and CDR2 are SGHRS and YFSETQ. The CDR3 here is CASMSDTNYEQYF. Written as DNA, the CDR3 is TGCGCCAGCATGTCGGACACAAACTACGAGCAGTACTTC.